The 30 T cell receptor beta chains below were found in one sample sequenced in a study of Ad26.COV2.S vaccination and SARS-CoV-2 variants. Profiling relied on immunoSEQ multiplex PCR, and the TCRdb table lists in-frame clones only, not all of them. This sample yields 350,000 to 500,000 clones, of which 80% to 90% are seen a single time; about 2.4% belongs to the top ten. The treatment was: over 15 received Ad26.COV2.S at low or high dose, single or two shots; several received placebo; per-sample allocation not given. Sampling took place 63 days after the first vaccine or placebo injection. This specimen was peripheral blood, taken in a trial of Ad26.COV2.S vaccine versus placebo. These receptors were collected from a person between 18 and 65 years old who received the Ad26.COV2.S COVID-19 vaccine or a placebo.

J is TRBJ1-5 and V is TRBV19, with D perhaps TRBD1 (5 bases). This CDR3 contains 19 residues. Germline-derived CDR1 and CDR2 are LNHDA and SQIVND (reference sequence). V lost 9 bases and J lost 2, with 29 bases in between. In nucleotides, the CDR3 is TGTGCCAGCACTTCGCGGAGGGGCAGGGTAGGCGATGGCAATCAGCCCCAGCATTTT. This sequence encodes CASTSRRGRVGDGNQPQHF.

The J gene is TRBJ2-7, the V gene TRBV6-1; D is unresolved. Germline loops: CDR1 MNHNS, CDR2 SASEGT. This CDR3 has 15 residues. V was pared by 0 bases and J by 0 bases, with 9 bases between. CDR3 loop: CASSEAPHPSYEQYF. CDR3 DNA: TGTGCCAGCAGTGAAGCTCCCCACCCCTCCTACGAGCAGTACTTC.

The V call is TRBV6-2 or TRBV6-3, the J call TRBJ2-1; D perhaps matches TRBD1 (6 bases). V was pared by 0 bases and J by 4 bases, with 10 bases between. CDR1 is MNHEY, CDR2 SVGEGT, per germline. This CDR3 region has 15 residues. As DNA, the CDR3 is TGTGCCAGCAGTTACTCAAACGGACAGTACAATGAGCAGTTCTTC. Its protein is CASSYSNGQYNEQFF.

The chain carries TRBV7-9 and TRBJ1-2; TRBD1 is a possible D gene (6 bases). V lost 0 bases and J lost 4, with 12 bases in between. This CDR3 contains 15 residues. CDR1 SEHNR and CDR2 FQNEAQ come from the germline V gene (reference sequence). The CDR3 DNA sequence: TGTGCCAGCAGCTTAGCCGAAACAGGGCGCTATGGCTACACCTTC. Protein sequence: CASSLAETGRYGYTF.

The CDR3 sequence: CASSPMGQTRPQHF. CDR3 sequence (DNA): TGTGCCAGCAGTCCCATGGGACAAACAAGGCCCCAGCATTTT. The V gene is TRBV6-2 or TRBV6-3, the J gene TRBJ1-5; TRBD1 might be the D (6 bases). V was shortened by 5 bases and J by 9 bases, with 17 bases between the two germline ends. The CDR3 runs 14 residues. CDR1 is MNHEY, CDR2 SVGEGT, per germline.

The rearrangement uses TRBV6-2 or TRBV6-3 and TRBJ2-5; 7 nucleotides match TRBD2. The germline CDR1 and CDR2 sequences are MNHEY and SVGEGT. This CDR3 comprises 16 residues. Losses at the gene ends were 4 bases for V and 4 bases for J; bases not matched to a gene: 12. This CDR3 is CASSSPEGGSPETQYF. CDR3 in DNA: TGTGCCAGCAGTTCACCGGAGGGCGGGAGTCCAGAGACCCAGTACTTC.

The chain carries TRBV5-6 and TRBJ1-1; perhaps TRBD1 as D (6 bases). CDR1 is SGHDT, CDR2 YYEEEE, per germline. V was shortened by 5 bases and J by 4 bases, with 18 bases between the two germline ends. CDR3 size: 15 residues. Here the CDR3 DNA reads TGTGCCAGCAGGTTCGGAGGGGCAGGGGCCACTGAAGCTTTCTTT. It is translated as CASRFGGAGATEAFF.

This clone showed up just a few times. V and J are TRBV4-2 and TRBJ2-3; the match to TRBD2 covers 11 bases. Germline lookup yields CDR1 LGHNA and CDR2 YNFKEQ. V lost 2 bases, J lost 3 bases, and 7 bases stayed unmatched. The CDR3 runs to 17 residues. The DNA of the CDR3 is TGTGCCAGCAGCCAAACCCCTAGCGGGAGGACGACAGATACGCAGTATTTT. Protein: CASSQTPSGRTTDTQYF.

The V and J genes are TRBV5-1 and TRBJ2-3; the D is unclear. The CDR3 consists of 13 residues. The V end lost 4 bases, the J end lost 1 base, and 7 bases lay between the germline ends. CDR1 is SGHRS and CDR2 is YFSETQ in the germline V gene. CDR3 in amino acids: CASSQTGTDTQYF. CDR3 DNA: TGCGCCAGCAGCCAGACTGGCACAGATACGCAGTATTTT. Supplemented by reference TRBV5-1 and TRBJ2-3, the full variable domain reads KAGVTQTPRYLIKTRGQQVTLSCSPISGHRSVSWYQQTPGQGLQFLFEYFSETQRNKGNFPGRFSGRQFSNSRSEMNVSTLELGDSALYLCASSQTGTDTQYFGPGTRLTVL.

The chain joins TRBV7-9 to TRBJ1-6; D is ambiguous. This CDR3 region has 12 residues. Trimming removed 5 bases at V and 6 bases at J, with 5 bases between. Germline V gene lookup returns CDR1 SEHNR and CDR2 FQNEAQ (reference sequence). The CDR3 region is CASSPGNSPLHF. The CDR3 nucleotides read TGTGCCAGCAGCCCGGGTAATTCACCCCTCCACTTT.

J is TRBJ2-7 and V is TRBV6-6; 8 positions agree with TRBD1. Germline V CDR1 and CDR2: MNHNY, SVGAGI (reference sequence). The CDR3 runs 14 residues. The J segment lost 4 bases and the V segment lost 8 bases, leaving 10 bases of the junction unmatched. The CDR3: CASGAGDRYYEQYF. The CDR3 nucleotides are TGTGCCAGCGGCGCCGGGGACAGGTATTACGAGCAGTACTTC.

This clone has more than one count but fewer than ten. The V and J genes are TRBV30 and TRBJ1-1; no definite D call. The CDR3 runs to 12 residues. V was trimmed by 1 base and J by 1 base, leaving 4 bases between them. CDR1 is GTSNPN, CDR2 SVGIG, per germline (reference sequence). CDR3 DNA: TGTGCCTGGAGTGCCCCGAACACTGAAGCTTTCTTT. This gives the protein CAWSAPNTEAFF.

The V and J genes are TRBV4-3 and TRBJ2-3, with D perhaps matching TRBD1 or TRBD2 (5 bases each). The germline V gene has CDR1 LGHNA and CDR2 YSLEER. The CDR3 runs to 14 residues. The ends were cut back, 4 bases at V and 4 bases at J, with 12 bases in the middle. As DNA, the CDR3 is TGCGCCAGCAGCCCGGGACCGTCCCCAGATACGCAGTATTTT. It specifies CASSPGPSPDTQYF.

V usage is TRBV7-2 and J usage is TRBJ2-1; D is unresolved. CDR1 is SGHTA and CDR2 is FQGNSA in the germline V gene. The CDR3 consists of 12 residues. V was shortened by 7 bases and J by 5 bases, with 9 bases between the two germline ends. The CDR3 DNA sequence: TGTGCCAGCAAAGACTGGCACAATGAGCAGTTCTTC. It specifies CASKDWHNEQFF.

CDR3 region: CASSRMNGVEAFF. The CDR3 nucleotides are TGTGCCAGCAGCCGAATGAATGGCGTAGAAGCTTTCTTT. The chain couples TRBV11-2 to TRBJ1-1; D not certain. Looked up from germline, CDR1 is SGHAT and CDR2 is FQNNGV. CDR3 length: 13 amino acids. With 5 bases removed from V and 8 bases from J, the gap between germline ends came to 15 bases.

This rearrangement joins TRBV11-2 to TRBJ2-2; TRBD2 matches 7 bases. CDR1 and CDR2 from the germline V gene are SGHAT and FQNNGV. CDR3 length: 16 residues. V lost 3 bases, J lost 4 bases, and 8 bases stayed unmatched. CDR3 DNA: TGTGCCAGCAGCTTCGGGATTCCTAGCGGCACCGGGGAGCTGTTTTTT. Translation gives CASSFGIPSGTGELFF.

V gene TRBV23-1 combines with J gene TRBJ1-5; D uncertain. TRBV23-1 carries the ORF label, with uncertain function. Trimming removed 3 bases at V and 5 bases at J, with 11 bases between. The CDR3 is made up of 14 amino acids. CDR3: CASSQGAPHQPQHF. Written as DNA, the CDR3 is TGCGCCAGCAGTCAGGGTGCACCCCATCAGCCCCAGCATTTT.

The chain links TRBV6-6 to TRBJ2-7; D remains ambiguous. V was clipped by 6 bases and J by 2 bases, with 17 bases between them. This CDR3 comprises 15 residues. Germline V gives CDR1 MNHNY, CDR2 SVGAGI (reference sequence). The chain's CDR3 is CASRPTPDGAYEQYV. The CDR3 DNA is TGTGCCAGCAGACCTACTCCGGACGGAGCCTACGAGCAGTACGTC.

CDR3: CASSMGQGGEQYV. The CDR3 bases are TGTGCCAGTAGTATGGGGCAGGGTGGCGAGCAGTACGTC. The rearrangement joins TRBV19 to TRBJ2-7; D possibly corresponds to TRBD1 (5 bases). The CDR3 consists of 13 residues. Germline lookup yields CDR1 LNHDA and CDR2 SQIVND (reference sequence). Trimming removed 3 bases from V and 6 bases from J, with 12 bases in between.

The J gene is TRBJ2-1, the V gene TRBV9; D gene uncertain. The CDR3 has 13 residues. In germline, CDR1 is SGDLS, CDR2 YYNGEE. V dropped 0 bases and J dropped 9 bases, with 10 bases sitting between them. The CDR3 DNA is TGTGCCAGCAGCGTAGGAGCGTCCCTTGAGCAGTTCTTC. This codes for CASSVGASLEQFF.

The chain couples TRBV15 to TRBJ2-5; possible D gene TRBD2, 5 bases. The V end lost 5 bases, the J end lost 1 base, and 5 bases lay between the germline ends. Germline CDR1 and CDR2: LNHNV and YYDKDF (reference sequence). This CDR3 comprises 12 residues. The CDR3 nucleotides read TGTGCCACCAGCCGGGGCCAAGAGACCCAGTACTTC. It is translated as CATSRGQETQYF. The entire variable domain, with the rest obtained from reference TRBV15 and TRBJ2-5, is as follows: DAMVIQNPRYQVTQFGKPVTLSCSQTLNHNVMYWYQQKSSQAPKLLFHYYDKDFNNEADTPDNFQSRRPNTSFCFLDIRSPGLGDTAMYLCATSRGQETQYFGPGTRLLVL.

This clone has a handful of counts. The V gene is TRBV6-6, the J gene TRBJ2-7; D unresolved. CDR1 is MNHNY, CDR2 SVGAGI, per germline (reference sequence). The V gene lost 0 bases and the J gene lost 0 bases, with 6 bases spanning the gap. CDR3 length equals 14 residues. CDR3 DNA sequence: TGTGCCAGCAGTTACTCGGGCTCCTCCTACGAGCAGTACGTC. Translated: CASSYSGSSYEQYV.

This chain joins TRBV4-3 and TRBJ2-5; D not certain. The CDR3 is 13 amino acids. Between the trimmed V and J ends, which lost 3 bases and 4 bases, there was a span of 9 bases. Germline-derived CDR1 and CDR2 are LGHNA and YSLEER. The CDR3 nucleotides are TGCGCCAGCAGCCAGGATGGACGAGAGACCCAGTACTTC. Protein sequence: CASSQDGRETQYF.

The chain couples TRBV5-1 to TRBJ1-1; D is unresolved. Germline CDR1 reads SGHRS; CDR2 reads YFSETQ. The length of the CDR3 is 17 residues. V was clipped by 0 bases and J by 1 base, with 16 bases between them. CDR3 in DNA: TGCGCCAGCAGCTTGGAAGGGTTTTGGGCGCAGAACACTGAAGCTTTCTTT. Protein product: CASSLEGFWAQNTEAFF.

The J gene is TRBJ2-2, the V gene TRBV24-1; TRBD1 agrees at 10 bases. V was clipped by 8 bases and J by 3 bases; unmatched bases: 2. This CDR3 has 14 amino acids. CDR1 and CDR2 (germline): KGHDR, SFDVKD. For the CDR3, the DNA is TGTGCCACCAAGGGGACAGGGGACACCGGGGAGCTGTTTTTT. Protein: CATKGTGDTGELFF.

This chain uses TRBV15 with TRBJ1-3; D remains ambiguous. The CDR3 has 14 residues. V was cut by 5 bases and J by 2 bases, with 10 bases left in between. Germline values: CDR1 LNHNV, CDR2 YYDKDF (reference sequence). CDR3 amino acids: CATSRLGPGNTIYF. The CDR3, as DNA: TGTGCCACCAGCCGACTAGGCCCTGGAAACACCATATATTTT.

This clone was seen a single time. The chain recombines TRBV7-2 with TRBJ1-5; perhaps TRBD1 as D (6 bases). The CDR3 is 18 residues long. V gave up 0 bases and J gave up 3 bases, with 18 bases separating them. Per germline, CDR1 SGHTA and CDR2 FQGNSA. The CDR3 is CASSLAQRSGQSNQPQHF. The CDR3 region has the DNA TGTGCCAGCAGCTTAGCGCAGAGGAGCGGACAGTCCAATCAGCCCCAGCATTTT.

Here the CDR3 DNA reads TGTGCCACTGGGGCCGGTCCCTACAATGAGCAGTTCTTC. Residues: CATGAGPYNEQFF. The chain couples TRBV12-3 or TRBV12-4 to TRBJ2-1; tentative D call: TRBD1 (5 bases). The CDR3 is 13 residues long. V dropped 10 bases and J dropped 2 bases, with 12 bases sitting between them.

V and J are TRBV7-9 and TRBJ1-1; 7 nucleotides match TRBD1. Germline CDR1 SEHNR, CDR2 FQNEAQ (reference sequence). The V and J ends lost 3 bases and 5 bases, in that order; junction bases with no gene match: 9. The CDR3 loop spans 15 amino acids. CDR3 loop: CASSFRGTAETEAFF. The CDR3, as DNA: TGTGCCAGCAGCTTTCGTGGGACAGCTGAAACTGAAGCTTTCTTT.

This clone came up once. The rearrangement joins TRBV15 to TRBJ1-5, with D possibly being TRBD1 (5 bases). The V end was cut by 1 base, the J end by 7 bases, with 14 bases between. The CDR3 spans 15 residues. The germline V gene encodes CDR1 LNHNV and CDR2 YYDKDF (reference sequence). The CDR3 DNA reads TGTGCCACCAGCAGAGTAGGTAGGGGAGGACAGCCCCAGCATTTT. Translation gives CATSRVGRGGQPQHF.